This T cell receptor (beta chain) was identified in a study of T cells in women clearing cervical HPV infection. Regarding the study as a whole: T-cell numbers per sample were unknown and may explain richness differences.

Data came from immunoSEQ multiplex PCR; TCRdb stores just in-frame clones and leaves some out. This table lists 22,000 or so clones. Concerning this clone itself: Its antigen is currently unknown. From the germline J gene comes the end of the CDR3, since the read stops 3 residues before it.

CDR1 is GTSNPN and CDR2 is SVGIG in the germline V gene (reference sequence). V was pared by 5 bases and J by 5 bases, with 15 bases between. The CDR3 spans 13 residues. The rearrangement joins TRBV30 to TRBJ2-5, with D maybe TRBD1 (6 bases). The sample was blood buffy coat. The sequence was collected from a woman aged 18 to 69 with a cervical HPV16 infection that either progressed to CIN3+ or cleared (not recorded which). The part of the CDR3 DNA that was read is TGTGCCTGGGGAAAACAGGGTTGGGAGACC. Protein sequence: CAWGKQGWET. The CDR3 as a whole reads CAWGKQGWETQYF.